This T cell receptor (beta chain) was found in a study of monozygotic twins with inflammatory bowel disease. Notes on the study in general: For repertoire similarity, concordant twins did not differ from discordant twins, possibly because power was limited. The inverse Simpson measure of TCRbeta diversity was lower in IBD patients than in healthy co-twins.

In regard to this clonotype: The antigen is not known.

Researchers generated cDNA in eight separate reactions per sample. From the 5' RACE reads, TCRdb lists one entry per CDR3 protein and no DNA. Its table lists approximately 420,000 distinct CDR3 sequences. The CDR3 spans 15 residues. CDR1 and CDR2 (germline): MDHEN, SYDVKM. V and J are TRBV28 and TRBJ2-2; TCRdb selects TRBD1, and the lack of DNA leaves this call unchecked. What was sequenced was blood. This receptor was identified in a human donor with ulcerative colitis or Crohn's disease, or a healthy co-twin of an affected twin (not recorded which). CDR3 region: CASSPRRGEVGELFF.